This T cell receptor (beta chain) is drawn from a study of metastatic and nonmetastatic thyroid tumors. Study as a whole: Where malignant and benign thyroid patients were concerned, repertoires were compared across blood and tumor or nodule tissue. Whole-study results and caveats: Malignant tumors reportedly showed significantly higher TCR beta diversity than benign nodules in both blood and tumor.

As to this clone: Its specificity is not known. One end of the junction varies from germline; a read error may be responsible.

None of the patients had undergone any treatment ahead of thyroid surgery. How the authors handled the data: In papillary thyroid cancer, a distant-metastasis classifier was built using CDR3 differences across clinicopathological groups. TCRdb called clones again from the PCR reads with MiXCR. The V and J calls and clone size come from TCRdb's table, not from the authors' own analysis. The data hold about 35,000 clones, with approximately 30% observed a single time. Germline loops: CDR1 PRHDT, CDR2 FYEKMQ (reference sequence). The CDR3 contains 11 residues. The TCR was taken from a female donor with papillary thyroid cancer or a benign thyroid nodule (not recorded which). Some clones in this sample may be carry-over from other donors' samples. The sequenced sample was blood. This rearrangement joins TRBV13 to TRBJ2-5, with 8 positions matching TRBD1. The J call may be wrong; the DNA end is better matched by TRBJ2-1. CDR3 loop: CASSLGQGQFF. For the CDR3, the DNA is TGTGCCAGCAGCCTAGGACAGGGTCAGTTCTTC.